This record covers a single TCR beta chain. The antigen is undetermined. The data belong to a study of cytomegalovirus exposure and HLA in healthy donors. Study-wide findings and caveats: Altogether, 150 to 200 TCR beta chains were recorded as cytomegalovirus-associated.

Only in-frame clones appear in the TCRdb table, and some are missing; sequencing was by immunoSEQ multiplex PCR. The sample lists a few hundred thousand clones, 88% occurring once. Germline V gene lookup returns CDR1 MNHEY and CDR2 SVGAGI. The trim removed 5 bases at V and 1 base at J, leaving 5 bases unmatched. This CDR3 contains 15 residues. The receptor was derived from a woman aged 18-29 years in good health and CMV-seronegative. This chain connects TRBV6-5 to TRBJ2-1; 7 nucleotides match TRBD2. The specimen sequenced was PBMCs. This CDR3 reads CASSTGLLSYNEQFF. DNA for the CDR3: TGTGCCAGCAGTACGGGACTACTTTCCTACAATGAGCAGTTCTTC.